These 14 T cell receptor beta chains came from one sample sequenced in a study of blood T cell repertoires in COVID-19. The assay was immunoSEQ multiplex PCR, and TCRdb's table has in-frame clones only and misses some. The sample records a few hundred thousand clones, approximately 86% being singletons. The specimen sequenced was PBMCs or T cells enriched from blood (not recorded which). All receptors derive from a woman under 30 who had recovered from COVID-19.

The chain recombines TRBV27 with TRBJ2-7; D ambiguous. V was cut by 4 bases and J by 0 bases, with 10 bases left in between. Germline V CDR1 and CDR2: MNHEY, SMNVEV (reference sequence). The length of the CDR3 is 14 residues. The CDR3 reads CASSYQWSSYEQYF. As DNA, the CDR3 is TGTGCCAGCAGTTATCAGTGGAGCTCCTACGAGCAGTACTTC.

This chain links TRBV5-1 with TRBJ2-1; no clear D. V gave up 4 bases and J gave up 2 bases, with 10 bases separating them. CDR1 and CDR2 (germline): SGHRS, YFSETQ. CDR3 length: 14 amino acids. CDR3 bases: TGCGCCAGCAGCCTTGGCAGTACCTACAATGAGCAGTTCTTC. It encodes CASSLGSTYNEQFF.

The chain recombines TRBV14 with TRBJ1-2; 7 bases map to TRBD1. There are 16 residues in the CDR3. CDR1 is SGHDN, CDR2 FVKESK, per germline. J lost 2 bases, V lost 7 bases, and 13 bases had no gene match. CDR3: CASTPHLSTGNYGYTF. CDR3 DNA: TGTGCCAGCACCCCTCACCTTTCGACAGGGAACTATGGCTACACCTTC.

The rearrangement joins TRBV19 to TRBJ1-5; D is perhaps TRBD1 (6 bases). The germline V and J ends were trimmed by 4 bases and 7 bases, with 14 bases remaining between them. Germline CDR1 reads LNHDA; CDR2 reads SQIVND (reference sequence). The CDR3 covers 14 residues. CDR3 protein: CASSTGQRGQPQHF. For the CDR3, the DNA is TGTGCCAGTAGTACAGGACAGAGAGGGCAGCCCCAGCATTTT.

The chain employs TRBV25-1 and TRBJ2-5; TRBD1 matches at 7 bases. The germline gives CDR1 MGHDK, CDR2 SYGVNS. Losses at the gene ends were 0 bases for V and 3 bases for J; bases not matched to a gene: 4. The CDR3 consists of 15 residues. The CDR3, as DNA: TGTGCCAGCAGTGAATATGGTGGGACAGAAGAGACCCAGTACTTC. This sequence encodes CASSEYGGTEETQYF.

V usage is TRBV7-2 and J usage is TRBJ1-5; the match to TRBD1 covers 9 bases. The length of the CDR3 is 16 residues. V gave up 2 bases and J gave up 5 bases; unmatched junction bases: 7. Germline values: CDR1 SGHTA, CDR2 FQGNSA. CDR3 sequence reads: CASSLRLGQGHQPQHF. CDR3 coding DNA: TGTGCCAGCAGCTTAAGGTTGGGACAGGGACATCAGCCCCAGCATTTT.

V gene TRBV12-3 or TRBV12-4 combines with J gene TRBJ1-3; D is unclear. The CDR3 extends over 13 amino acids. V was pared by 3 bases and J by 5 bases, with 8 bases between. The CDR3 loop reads CASSFSGRNTIYF. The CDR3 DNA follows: TGTGCCAGCAGTTTTTCAGGTAGAAACACCATATATTTT.

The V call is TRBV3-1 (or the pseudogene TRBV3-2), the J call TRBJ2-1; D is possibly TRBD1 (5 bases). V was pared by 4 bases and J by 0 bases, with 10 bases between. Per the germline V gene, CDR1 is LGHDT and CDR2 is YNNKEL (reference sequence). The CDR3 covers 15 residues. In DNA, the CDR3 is TGTGCCAGCAGCCTAAGACAGCTCTCCTACAATGAGCAGTTCTTC. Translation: CASSLRQLSYNEQFF.

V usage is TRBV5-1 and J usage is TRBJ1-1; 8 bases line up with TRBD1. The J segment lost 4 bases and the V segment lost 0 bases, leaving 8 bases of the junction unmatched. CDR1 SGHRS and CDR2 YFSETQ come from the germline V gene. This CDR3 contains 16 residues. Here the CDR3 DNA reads TGCGCCAGCAGCTTGGCCCCAGGGGGCACGGGCACTGAAGCTTTCTTT. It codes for CASSLAPGGTGTEAFF.

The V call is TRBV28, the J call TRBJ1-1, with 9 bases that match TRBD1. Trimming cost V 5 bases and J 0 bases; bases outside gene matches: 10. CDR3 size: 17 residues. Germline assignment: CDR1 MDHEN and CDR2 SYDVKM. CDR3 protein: CASSPRRTGAMNTEAFF. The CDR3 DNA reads TGTGCCAGCAGTCCTCGACGGACAGGGGCGATGAACACTGAAGCTTTCTTT.

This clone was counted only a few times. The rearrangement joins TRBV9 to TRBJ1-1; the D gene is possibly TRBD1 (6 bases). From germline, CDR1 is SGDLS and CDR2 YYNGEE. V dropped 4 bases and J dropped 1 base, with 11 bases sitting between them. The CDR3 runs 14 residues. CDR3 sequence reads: CASSPRGGNTEAFF. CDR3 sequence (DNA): TGTGCCAGCAGCCCTAGAGGGGGGAACACTGAAGCTTTCTTT.

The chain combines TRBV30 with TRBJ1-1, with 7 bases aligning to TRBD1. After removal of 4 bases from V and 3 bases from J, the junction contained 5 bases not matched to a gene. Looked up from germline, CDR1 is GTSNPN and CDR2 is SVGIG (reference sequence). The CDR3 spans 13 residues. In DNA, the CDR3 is TGTGCCTGGATTCAGGGGGAGTACACTGAAGCTTTCTTT. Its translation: CAWIQGEYTEAFF.

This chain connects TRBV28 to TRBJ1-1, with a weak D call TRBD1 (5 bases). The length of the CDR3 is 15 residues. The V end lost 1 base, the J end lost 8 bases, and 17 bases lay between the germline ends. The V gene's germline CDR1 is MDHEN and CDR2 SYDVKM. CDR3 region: CASSLLYRDRKEAFF. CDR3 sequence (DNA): TGTGCCAGCAGTTTATTATACCGAGACAGAAAAGAAGCTTTCTTT.

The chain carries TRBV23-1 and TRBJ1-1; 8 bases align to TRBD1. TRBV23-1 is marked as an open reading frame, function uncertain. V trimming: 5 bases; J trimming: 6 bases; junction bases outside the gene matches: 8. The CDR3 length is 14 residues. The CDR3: CASSAHRGYPEAFF. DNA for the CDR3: TGCGCCAGCAGTGCCCACAGGGGGTATCCTGAAGCTTTCTTT.